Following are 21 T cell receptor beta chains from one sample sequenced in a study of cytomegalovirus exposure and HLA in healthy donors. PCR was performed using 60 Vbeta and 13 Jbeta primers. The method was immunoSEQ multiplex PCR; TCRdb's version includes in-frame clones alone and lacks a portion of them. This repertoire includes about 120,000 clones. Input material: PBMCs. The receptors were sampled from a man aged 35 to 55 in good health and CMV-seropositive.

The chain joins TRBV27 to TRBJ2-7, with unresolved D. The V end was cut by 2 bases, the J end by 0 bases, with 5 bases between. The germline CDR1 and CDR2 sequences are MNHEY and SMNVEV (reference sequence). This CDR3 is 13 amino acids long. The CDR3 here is CASSLHISYEQYF. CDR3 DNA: TGTGCCAGCAGTTTACACATCTCCTACGAGCAGTACTTC.

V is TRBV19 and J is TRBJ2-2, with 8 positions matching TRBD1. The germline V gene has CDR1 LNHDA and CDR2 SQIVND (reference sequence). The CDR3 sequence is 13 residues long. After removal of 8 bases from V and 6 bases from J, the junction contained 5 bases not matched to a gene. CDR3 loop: CASYGQGSGELFF. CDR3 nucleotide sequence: TGTGCCAGTTACGGACAGGGCTCCGGGGAGCTGTTTTTT.

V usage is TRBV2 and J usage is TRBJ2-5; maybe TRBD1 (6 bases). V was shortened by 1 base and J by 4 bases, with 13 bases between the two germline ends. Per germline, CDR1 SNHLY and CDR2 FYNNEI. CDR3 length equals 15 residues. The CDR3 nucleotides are TGTGCCAGCAGTGAAGTGCCAGGGGCTTCAGAGACCCAGTACTTC. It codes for CASSEVPGASETQYF.

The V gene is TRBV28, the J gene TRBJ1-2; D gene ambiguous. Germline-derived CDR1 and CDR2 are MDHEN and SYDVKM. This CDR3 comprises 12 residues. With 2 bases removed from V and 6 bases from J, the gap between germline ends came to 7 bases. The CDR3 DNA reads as TGTGCCAGCAGTTTAGGGCGAAATGGCTACACCTTC. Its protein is CASSLGRNGYTF.

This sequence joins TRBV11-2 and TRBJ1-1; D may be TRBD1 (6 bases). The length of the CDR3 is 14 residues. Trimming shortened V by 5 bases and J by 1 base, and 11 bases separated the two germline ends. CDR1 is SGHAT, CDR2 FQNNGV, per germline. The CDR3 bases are TGTGCCAGCAGCATTTCGGGACAGAACACTGAAGCTTTCTTT. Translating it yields CASSISGQNTEAFF.

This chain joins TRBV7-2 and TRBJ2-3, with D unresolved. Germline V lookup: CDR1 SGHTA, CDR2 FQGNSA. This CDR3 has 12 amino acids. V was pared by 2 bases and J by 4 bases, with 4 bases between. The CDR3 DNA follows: TGTGCCAGCAGCTTACCGGCAGATACGCAGTATTTT. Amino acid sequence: CASSLPADTQYF.

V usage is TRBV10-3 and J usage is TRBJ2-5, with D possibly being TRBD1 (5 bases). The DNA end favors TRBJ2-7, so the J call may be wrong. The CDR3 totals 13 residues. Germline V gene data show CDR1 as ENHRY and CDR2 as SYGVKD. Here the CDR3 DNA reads TGTGCCATCAGAGGGGCCCAAACCTACGAGCAGTACTTC. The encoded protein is CAIRGAQTYEQYF.

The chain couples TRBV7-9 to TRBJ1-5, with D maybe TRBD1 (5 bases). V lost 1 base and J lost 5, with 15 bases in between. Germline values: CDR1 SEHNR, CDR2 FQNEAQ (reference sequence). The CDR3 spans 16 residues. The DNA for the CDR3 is TGTGCCAGCAGCTTAGGGTCCGGGGGAGGAGATCAGCCCCAGCATTTT. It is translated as CASSLGSGGGDQPQHF.

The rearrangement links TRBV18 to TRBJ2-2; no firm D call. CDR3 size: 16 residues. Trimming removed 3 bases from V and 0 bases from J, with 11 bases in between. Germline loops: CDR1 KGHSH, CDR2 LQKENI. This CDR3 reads CASSPDRLANTGELFF. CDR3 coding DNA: TGTGCCAGCTCACCCGACCGGCTAGCGAACACCGGGGAGCTGTTTTTT. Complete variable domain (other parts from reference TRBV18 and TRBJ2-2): NAGVMQNPRHLVRRRGQEARLRCSPMKGHSHVYWYRQLPEEGLKFMVYLQKENIIDESGMPKERFSAEFPKEGPSILRIQQVVRGDSAAYFCASSPDRLANTGELFFGEGSRLTVL.

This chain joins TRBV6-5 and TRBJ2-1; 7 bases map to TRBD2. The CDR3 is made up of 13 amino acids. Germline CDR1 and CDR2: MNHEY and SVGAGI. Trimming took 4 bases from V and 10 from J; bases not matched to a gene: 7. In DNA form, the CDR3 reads TGTGCCAGCAGTTGGCTCAACGGGGGGGAGCAGTTCTTC. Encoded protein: CASSWLNGGEQFF.

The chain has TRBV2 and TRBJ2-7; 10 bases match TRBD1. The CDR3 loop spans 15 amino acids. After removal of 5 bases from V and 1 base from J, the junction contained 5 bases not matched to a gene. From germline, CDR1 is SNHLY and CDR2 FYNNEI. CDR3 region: CASSTDRGPSYEQYF. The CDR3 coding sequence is TGTGCCAGCAGTACAGACAGGGGGCCTTCCTACGAGCAGTACTTC.

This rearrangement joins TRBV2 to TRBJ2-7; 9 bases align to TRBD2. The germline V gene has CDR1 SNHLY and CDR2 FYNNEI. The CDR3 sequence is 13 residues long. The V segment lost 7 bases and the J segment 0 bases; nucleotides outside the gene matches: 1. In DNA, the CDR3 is TGTGCCAGCATGGGACTAGCCTCCTACGAGCAGTACTTC. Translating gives CASMGLASYEQYF. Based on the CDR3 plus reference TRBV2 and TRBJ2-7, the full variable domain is EPEVTQTPSHQVTQMGQEVILRCVPISNHLYFYWYRQILGQKVEFLVSFYNNEISEKSEIFDDQFSVERPDGSNFTLKIRSTKLEDSAMYFCASMGLASYEQYFGPGTRLTVT.

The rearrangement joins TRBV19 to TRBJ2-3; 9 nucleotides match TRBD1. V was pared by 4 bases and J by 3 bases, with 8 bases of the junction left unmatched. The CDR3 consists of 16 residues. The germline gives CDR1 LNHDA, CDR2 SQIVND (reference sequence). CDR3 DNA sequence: TGTGCCAGTAGTACTAGGACAGGGGTTGATACAGATACGCAGTATTTT. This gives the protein CASSTRTGVDTDTQYF.

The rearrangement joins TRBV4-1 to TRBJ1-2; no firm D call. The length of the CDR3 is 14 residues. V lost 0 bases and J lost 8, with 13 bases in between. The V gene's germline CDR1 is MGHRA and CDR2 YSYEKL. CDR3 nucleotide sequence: TGCGCCAGCAGCCAAGATCCCGGGGTGGAAGGCTACACCTTC. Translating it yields CASSQDPGVEGYTF.

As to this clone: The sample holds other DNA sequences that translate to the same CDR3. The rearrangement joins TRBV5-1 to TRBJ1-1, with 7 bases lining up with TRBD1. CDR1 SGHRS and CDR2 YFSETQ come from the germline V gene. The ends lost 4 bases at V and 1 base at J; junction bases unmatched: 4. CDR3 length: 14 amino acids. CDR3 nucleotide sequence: TGCGCCAGCAGCCCTGGGACAGCGAACACTGAAGCTTTCTTT. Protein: CASSPGTANTEAFF. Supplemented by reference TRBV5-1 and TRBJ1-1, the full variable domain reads KAGVTQTPRYLIKTRGQQVTLSCSPISGHRSVSWYQQTPGQGLQFLFEYFSETQRNKGNFPGRFSGRQFSNSRSEMNVSTLELGDSALYLCASSPGTANTEAFFGQGTRLTVV.

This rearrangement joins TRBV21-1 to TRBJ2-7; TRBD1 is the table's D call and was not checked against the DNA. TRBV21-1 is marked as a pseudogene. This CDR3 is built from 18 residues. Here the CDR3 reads CASSKSRSRGPNLYEQYF. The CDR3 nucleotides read TGTGCCAGCAGCAAAAGCCGATCCAGGGGCCCGAATCTCTACGAGCAGTACTTC.

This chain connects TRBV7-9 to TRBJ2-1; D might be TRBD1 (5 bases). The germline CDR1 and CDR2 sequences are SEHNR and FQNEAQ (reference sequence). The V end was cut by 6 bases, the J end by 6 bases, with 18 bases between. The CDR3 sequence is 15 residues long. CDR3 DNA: TGTGCCAGCAGGGAAGCGCAGGGAACATTCAATGAGCAGTTCTTC. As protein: CASREAQGTFNEQFF.

The CDR3 spells CASSVAQGLNTEAFF. The CDR3 DNA follows: TGTGCCAGCAGCGTAGCACAGGGACTGAACACTGAAGCTTTCTTT. This chain joins TRBV9 and TRBJ1-1; tentatively, D is TRBD1 (6 bases). The V end lost 0 bases, the J end lost 0 bases, and 9 bases lay between the germline ends. The CDR3 is 15 residues long. Germline CDR1 SGDLS, CDR2 YYNGEE.

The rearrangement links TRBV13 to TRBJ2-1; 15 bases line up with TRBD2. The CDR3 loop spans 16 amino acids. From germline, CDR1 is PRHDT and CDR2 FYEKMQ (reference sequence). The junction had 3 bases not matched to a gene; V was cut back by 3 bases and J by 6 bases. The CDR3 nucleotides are TGTGCCAGCAGCTTTAGGACTAGCGGGAGGGTCAATGAGCAGTTCTTC. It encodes CASSFRTSGRVNEQFF.

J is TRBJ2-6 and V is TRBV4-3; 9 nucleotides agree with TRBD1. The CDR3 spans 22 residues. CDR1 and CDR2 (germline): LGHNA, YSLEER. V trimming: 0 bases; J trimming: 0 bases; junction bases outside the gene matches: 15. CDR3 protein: CASSQDWGGGQGTFSGANVLTF. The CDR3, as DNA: TGCGCCAGCAGCCAAGATTGGGGTGGGGGACAGGGAACCTTCTCTGGGGCCAACGTCCTGACTTTC.

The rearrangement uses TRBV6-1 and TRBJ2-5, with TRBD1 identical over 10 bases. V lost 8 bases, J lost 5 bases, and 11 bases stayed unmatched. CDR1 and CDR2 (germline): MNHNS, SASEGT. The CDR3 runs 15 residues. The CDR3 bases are TGTGCCAGCTTCGTGGGGACAGGGGAGAGGGAGACCCAGTACTTC. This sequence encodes CASFVGTGERETQYF.